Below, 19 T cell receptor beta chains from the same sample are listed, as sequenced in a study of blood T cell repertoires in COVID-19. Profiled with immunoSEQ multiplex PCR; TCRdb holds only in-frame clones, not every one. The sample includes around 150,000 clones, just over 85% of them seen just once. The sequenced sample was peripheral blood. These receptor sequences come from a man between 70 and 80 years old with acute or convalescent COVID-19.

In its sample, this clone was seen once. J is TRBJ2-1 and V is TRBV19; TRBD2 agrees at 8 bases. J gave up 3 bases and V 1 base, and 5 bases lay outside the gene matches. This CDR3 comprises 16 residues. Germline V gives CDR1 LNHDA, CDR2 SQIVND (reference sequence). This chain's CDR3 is CASSIGRGGLYNEQFF. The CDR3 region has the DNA TGTGCCAGTAGTATAGGACGGGGGGGGCTCTACAATGAGCAGTTCTTC.

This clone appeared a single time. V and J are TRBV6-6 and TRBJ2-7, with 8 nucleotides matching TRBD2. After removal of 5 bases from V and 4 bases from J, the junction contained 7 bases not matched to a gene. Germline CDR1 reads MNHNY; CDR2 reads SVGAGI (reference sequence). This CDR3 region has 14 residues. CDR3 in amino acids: CASSQAGATYEQYF. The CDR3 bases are TGTGCCAGCAGTCAAGCGGGAGCGACATACGAGCAGTACTTC.

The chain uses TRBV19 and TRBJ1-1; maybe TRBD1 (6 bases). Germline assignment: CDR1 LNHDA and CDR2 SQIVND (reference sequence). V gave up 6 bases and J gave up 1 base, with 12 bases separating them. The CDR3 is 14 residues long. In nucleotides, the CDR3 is TGTGCCAGTAGGTATACAGGGCAGAACACTGAAGCTTTCTTT. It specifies CASRYTGQNTEAFF.

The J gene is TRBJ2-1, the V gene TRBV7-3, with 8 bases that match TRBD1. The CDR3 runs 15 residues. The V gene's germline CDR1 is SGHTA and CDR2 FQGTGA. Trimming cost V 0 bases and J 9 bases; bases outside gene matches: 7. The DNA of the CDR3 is TGTGCCAGCAGCTTAACAGGACAGGGAGTGGGTGAGCAGTTCTTC. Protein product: CASSLTGQGVGEQFF.

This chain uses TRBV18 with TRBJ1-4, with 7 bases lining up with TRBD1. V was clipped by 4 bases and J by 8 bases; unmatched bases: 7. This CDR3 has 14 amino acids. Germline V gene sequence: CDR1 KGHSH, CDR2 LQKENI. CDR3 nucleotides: TGTGCCAGCTCACACGGGACAGAAAGCGAAAAACTGTTTTTT. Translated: CASSHGTESEKLFF.

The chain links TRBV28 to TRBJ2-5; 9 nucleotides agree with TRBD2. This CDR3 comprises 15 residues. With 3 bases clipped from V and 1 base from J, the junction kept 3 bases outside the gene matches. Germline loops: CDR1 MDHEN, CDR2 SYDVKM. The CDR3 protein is CASSLLTSGQETQYF. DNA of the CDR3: TGTGCCAGCAGTTTGTTGACTAGCGGCCAAGAGACCCAGTACTTC.

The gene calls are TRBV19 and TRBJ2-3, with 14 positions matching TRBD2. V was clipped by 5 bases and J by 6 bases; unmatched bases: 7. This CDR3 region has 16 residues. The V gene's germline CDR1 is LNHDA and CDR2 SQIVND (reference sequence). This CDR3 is CASSETSGRAGDTQYF. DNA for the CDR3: TGTGCCAGTAGTGAGACTAGCGGGAGGGCCGGTGATACGCAGTATTTT.

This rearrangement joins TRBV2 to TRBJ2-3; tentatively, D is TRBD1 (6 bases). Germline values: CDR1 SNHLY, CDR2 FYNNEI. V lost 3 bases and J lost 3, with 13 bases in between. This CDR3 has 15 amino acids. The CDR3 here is CASSEQGQGTDTQYF. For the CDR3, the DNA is TGTGCCAGCAGTGAGCAGGGTCAGGGGACAGATACGCAGTATTTT.

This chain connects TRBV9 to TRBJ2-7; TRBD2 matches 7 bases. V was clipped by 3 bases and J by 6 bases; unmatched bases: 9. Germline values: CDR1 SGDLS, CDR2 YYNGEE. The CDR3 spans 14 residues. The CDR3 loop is CASSGGWGGSEQYF. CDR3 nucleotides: TGTGCCAGCAGCGGAGGATGGGGGGGTTCCGAGCAGTACTTC.

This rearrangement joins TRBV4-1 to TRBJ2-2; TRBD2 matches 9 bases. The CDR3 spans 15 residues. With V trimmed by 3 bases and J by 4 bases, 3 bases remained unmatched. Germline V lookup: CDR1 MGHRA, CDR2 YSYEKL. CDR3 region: CASSQGLAGTGELFF. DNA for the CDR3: TGCGCCAGCAGCCAGGGACTAGCCGGCACCGGGGAGCTGTTTTTT.

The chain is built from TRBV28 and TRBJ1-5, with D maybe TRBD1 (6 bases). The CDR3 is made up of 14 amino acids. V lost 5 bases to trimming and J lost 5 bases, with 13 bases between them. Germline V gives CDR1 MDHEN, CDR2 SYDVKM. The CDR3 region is CASSLNRADQPQHF. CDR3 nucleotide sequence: TGTGCCAGCAGTCTCAACAGGGCAGATCAGCCCCAGCATTTT.

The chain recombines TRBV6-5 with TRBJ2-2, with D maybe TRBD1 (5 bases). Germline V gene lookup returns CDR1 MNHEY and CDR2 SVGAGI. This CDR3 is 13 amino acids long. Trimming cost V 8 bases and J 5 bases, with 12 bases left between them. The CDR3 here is CASGTGYTGELFF. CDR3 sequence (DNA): TGTGCCAGCGGTACAGGTTATACCGGGGAGCTGTTTTTT.

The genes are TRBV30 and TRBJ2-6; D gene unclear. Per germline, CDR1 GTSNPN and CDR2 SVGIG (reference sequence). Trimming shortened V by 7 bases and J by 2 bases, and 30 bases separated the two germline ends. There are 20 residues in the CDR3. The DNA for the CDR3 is TGTGCCTCCTATTCGTTTTTTGTTTCTAAAGTTATTCCTGGGGCCAACGTCCTGACTTTC. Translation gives CASYSFFVSKVIPGANVLTF.

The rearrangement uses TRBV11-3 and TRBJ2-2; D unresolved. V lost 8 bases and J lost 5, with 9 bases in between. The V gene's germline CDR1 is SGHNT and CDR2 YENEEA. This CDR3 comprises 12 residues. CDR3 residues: CASGSRTGELFF. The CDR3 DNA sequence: TGTGCCAGCGGGTCGAGGACCGGGGAGCTGTTTTTT.

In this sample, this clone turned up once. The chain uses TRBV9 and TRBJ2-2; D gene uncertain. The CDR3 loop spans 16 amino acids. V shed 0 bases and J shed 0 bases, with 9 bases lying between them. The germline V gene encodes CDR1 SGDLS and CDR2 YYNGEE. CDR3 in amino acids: CASSVVRSSNTGELFF. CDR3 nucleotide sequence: TGTGCCAGCAGCGTAGTGAGGAGTTCGAACACCGGGGAGCTGTTTTTT.

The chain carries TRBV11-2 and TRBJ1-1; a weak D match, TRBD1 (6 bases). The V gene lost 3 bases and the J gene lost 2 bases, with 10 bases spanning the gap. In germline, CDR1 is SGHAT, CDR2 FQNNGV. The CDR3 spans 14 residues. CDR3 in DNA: TGTGCCAGCAGCTTTAGGGGGGGAAACACTGAAGCTTTCTTT. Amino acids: CASSFRGGNTEAFF.

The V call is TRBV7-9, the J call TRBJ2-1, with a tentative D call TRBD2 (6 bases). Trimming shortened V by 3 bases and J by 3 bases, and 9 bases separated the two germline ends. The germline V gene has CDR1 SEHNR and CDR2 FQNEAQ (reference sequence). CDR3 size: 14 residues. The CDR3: CASSLKGLYNEQFF. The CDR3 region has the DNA TGTGCCAGCAGCTTGAAGGGACTCTACAATGAGCAGTTCTTC.

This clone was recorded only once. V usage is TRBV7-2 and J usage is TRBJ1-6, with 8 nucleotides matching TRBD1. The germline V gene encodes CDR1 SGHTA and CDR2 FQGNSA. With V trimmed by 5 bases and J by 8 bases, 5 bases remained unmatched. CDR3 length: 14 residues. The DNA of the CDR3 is TGTGCCAGCAGCCCGGGACAGGCATATTCACCCCTCCACTTT. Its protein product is CASSPGQAYSPLHF.

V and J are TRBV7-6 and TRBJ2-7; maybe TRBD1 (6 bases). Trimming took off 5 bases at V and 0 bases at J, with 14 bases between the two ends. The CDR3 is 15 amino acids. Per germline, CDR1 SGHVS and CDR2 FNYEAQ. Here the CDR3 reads CASSVLQGSSYEQYF. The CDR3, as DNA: TGTGCCAGCAGCGTTCTACAGGGTAGCTCCTACGAGCAGTACTTC. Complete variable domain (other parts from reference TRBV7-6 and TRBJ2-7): GAGVSQSPRYKVTKRGQDVALRCDPISGHVSLYWYRQALGQGPEFLTYFNYEAQQDKSGLPNDRFSAERPEGSISTLTIQRTEQRDSAMYRCASSVLQGSSYEQYFGPGTRLTVT.